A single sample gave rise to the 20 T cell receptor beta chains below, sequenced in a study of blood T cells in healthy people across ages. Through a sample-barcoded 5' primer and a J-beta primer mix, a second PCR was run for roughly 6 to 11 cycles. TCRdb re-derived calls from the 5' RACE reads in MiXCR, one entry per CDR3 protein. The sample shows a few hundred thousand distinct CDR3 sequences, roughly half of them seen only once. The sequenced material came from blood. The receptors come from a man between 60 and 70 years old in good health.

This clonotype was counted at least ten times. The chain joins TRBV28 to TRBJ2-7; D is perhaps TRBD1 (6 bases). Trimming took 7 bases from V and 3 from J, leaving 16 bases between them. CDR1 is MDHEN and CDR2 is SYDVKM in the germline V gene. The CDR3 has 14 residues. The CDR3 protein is CASKWARGVYEQYF. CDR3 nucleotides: TGTGCCAGCAAATGGGCCAGGGGTGTCTACGAGCAGTACTTC.

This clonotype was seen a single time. CDR3 nucleotides: TGTGCCAGCAGCCCCCCCAGGGGTTCACCCCTCCACTTT. Translated, it gives CASSPPRGSPLHF. The chain carries TRBV7-9 and TRBJ1-6; maybe TRBD1 (6 bases). The CDR3 is 13 amino acids. Germline V gene data show CDR1 as SEHNR and CDR2 as FQNEAQ (reference sequence). Trimming stripped 5 bases from V and 9 bases from J, with 11 bases between.

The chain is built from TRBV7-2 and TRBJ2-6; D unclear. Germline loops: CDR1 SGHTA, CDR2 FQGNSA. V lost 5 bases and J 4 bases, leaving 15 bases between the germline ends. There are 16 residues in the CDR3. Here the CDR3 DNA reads TGTGCCAGCAGCCCAGCCCCGGTGGTGGGGGCCAACGTCCTGACTTTC. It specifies CASSPAPVVGANVLTF.

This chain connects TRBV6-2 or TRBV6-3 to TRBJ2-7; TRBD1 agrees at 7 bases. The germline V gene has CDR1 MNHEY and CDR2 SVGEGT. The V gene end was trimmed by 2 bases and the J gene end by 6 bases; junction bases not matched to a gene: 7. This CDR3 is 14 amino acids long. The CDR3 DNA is TGTGCCAGCAGTTACGGTTACAGGGACAGCGAGCAGTACTTC. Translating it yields CASSYGYRDSEQYF.

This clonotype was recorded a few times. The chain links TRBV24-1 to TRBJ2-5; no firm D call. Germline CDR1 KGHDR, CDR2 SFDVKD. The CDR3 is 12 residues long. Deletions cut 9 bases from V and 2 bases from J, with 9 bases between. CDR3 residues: CATGADQETQYF. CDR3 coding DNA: TGTGCCACCGGCGCGGATCAAGAGACCCAGTACTTC.

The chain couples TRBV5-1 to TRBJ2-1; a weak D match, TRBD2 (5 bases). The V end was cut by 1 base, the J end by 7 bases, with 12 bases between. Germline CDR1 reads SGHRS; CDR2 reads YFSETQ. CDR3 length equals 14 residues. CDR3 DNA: TGCGCCAGCAGCTTGAAGGCTAGCCCGAATGAGCAGTTCTTC. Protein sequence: CASSLKASPNEQFF.

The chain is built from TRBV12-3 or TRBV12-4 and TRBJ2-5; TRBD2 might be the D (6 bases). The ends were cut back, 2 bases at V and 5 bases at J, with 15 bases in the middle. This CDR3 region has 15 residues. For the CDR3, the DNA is TGTGCCAGCAGTTTAAGGGGCAACCGGGGGGAGACCCAGTACTTC. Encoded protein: CASSLRGNRGETQYF.

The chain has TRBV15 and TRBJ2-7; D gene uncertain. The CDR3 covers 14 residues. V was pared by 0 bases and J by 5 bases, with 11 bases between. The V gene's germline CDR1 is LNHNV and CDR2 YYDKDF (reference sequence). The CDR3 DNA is TGTGCCACCAGCAGAGACGCAATTGGAGACGAGCAGTACTTC. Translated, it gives CATSRDAIGDEQYF.

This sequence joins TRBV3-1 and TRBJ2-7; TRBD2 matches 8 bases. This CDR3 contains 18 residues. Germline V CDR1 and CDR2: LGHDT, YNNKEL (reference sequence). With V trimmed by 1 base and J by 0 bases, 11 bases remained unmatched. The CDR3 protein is CASSQVLAGGSNSYEQYF. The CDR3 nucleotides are TGTGCCAGCAGCCAAGTTCTAGCGGGCGGGAGTAACTCCTACGAGCAGTACTTC.

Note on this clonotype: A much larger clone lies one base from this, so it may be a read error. The CDR3 loop is CASSADRYYGYTF. The CDR3 bases are TGTGCCAGCAGTGCGGACAGATACTATGGCTACACCTTC. The chain combines TRBV6-1 with TRBJ1-2; perhaps TRBD1 as D (6 bases). Germline lookup yields CDR1 MNHNS and CDR2 SASEGT. The CDR3 covers 13 residues. V shed 4 bases and J shed 3 bases, with 9 bases lying between them.

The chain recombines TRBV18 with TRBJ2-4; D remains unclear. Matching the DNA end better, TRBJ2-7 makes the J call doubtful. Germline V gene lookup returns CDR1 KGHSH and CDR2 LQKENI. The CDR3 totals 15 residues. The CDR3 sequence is CASSAPEQINSEQYF. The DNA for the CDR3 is TGTGCCAGCTCAGCGCCGGAACAGATAAACTCCGAGCAGTACTTC.

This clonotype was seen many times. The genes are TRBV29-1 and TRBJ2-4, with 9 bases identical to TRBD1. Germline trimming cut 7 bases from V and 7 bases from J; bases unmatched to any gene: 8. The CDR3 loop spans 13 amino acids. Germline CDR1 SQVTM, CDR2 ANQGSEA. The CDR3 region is CSATTGGKNIQYF. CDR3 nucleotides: TGCAGCGCTACGACAGGGGGAAAGAACATTCAGTACTTC.

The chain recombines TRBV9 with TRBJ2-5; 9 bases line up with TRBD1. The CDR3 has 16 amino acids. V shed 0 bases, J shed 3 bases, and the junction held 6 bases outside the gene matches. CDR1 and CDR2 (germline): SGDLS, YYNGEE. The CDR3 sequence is CASSVEGQGFEETQYF. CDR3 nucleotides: TGTGCCAGCAGCGTAGAGGGACAGGGTTTCGAAGAGACCCAGTACTTC. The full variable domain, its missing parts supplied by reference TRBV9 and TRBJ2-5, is DSGVTQTPKHLITATGQRVTLRCSPRSGDLSVYWYQQSLDQGLQFLIQYYNGEERAKGNILERFSAQQFPDLHSELNLSSLELGDSALYFCASSVEGQGFEETQYFGPGTRLLVL.

The CDR3 nucleotides are TGTGCCAGCAGCTTAGGCGTGGCTAGCGGGAGCCGCACAGATACGCAGTATTTT. This encodes CASSLGVASGSRTDTQYF. J is TRBJ2-3 and V is TRBV13; 10 bases align to TRBD2. The J segment lost 1 base and the V segment lost 0 bases, leaving 7 bases of the junction unmatched. The CDR3 covers 18 residues. Per the germline V gene, CDR1 is PRHDT and CDR2 is FYEKMQ (reference sequence).

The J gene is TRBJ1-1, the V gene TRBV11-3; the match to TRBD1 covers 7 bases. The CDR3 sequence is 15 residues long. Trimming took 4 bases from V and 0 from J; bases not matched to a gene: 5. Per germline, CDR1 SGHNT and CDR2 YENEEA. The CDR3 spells CASSSRGSMNTEAFF. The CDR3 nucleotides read TGTGCCAGCAGCTCCAGGGGGAGCATGAACACTGAAGCTTTCTTT.

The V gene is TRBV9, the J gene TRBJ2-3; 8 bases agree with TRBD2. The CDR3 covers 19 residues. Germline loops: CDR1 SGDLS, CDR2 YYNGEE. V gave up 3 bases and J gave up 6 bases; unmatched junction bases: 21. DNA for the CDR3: TGTGCCAGCAGCGAACAGCCCGGGACTAGTCGTTGGGGCGGGGATACGCAGTATTTT. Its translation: CASSEQPGTSRWGGDTQYF. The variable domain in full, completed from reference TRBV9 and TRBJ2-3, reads DSGVTQTPKHLITATGQRVTLRCSPRSGDLSVYWYQQSLDQGLQFLIQYYNGEERAKGNILERFSAQQFPDLHSELNLSSLELGDSALYFCASSEQPGTSRWGGDTQYFGPGTRLTVL.

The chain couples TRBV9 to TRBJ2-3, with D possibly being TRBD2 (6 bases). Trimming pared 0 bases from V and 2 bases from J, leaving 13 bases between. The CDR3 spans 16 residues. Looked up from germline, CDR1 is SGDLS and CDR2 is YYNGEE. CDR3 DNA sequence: TGTGCCAGCAGCGTAGGATCCAGCGGGTCCACAGATACGCAGTATTTT. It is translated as CASSVGSSGSTDTQYF.

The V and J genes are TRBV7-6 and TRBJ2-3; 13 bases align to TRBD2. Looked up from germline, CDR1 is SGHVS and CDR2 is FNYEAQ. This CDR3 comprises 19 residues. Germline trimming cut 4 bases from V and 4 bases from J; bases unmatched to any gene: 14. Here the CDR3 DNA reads TGTGCCAGCAGCTCCCCACACTCTCGGACTAGCGGGAGCCCAGATACGCAGTATTTT. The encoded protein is CASSSPHSRTSGSPDTQYF.

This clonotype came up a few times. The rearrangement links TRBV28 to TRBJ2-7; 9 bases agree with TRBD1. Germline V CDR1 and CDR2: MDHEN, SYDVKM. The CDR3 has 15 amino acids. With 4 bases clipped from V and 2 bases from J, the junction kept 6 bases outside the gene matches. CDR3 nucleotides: TGTGCCAGCAGTTCCATCGGGACAGGGCCCTACGAGCAGTACTTC. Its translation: CASSSIGTGPYEQYF.

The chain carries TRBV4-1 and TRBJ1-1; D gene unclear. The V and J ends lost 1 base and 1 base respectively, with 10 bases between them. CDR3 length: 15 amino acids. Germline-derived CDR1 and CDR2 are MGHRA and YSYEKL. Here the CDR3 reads CASSQGRTKNTEAFF. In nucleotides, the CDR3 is TGCGCCAGCAGCCAAGGAAGGACTAAGAACACTGAAGCTTTCTTT.